This is a list of T cell receptor beta chains from one sample in a study of OX40 agonist ivuxolimab in advanced cancers. Profiling relied on immunoSEQ multiplex PCR, and the TCRdb table lists in-frame clones only, not all of them. This table holds 50,000 or so clones, approximately 81% found once. Sequenced material: CD4+ or CD8+ T cells sorted from blood, taken in a trial of the OX40 agonist ivuxolimab. Receptor source: an adult with an advanced solid tumor such as melanoma, head and neck, liver or kidney cancer. CDR3s include the opening cysteine and the closing phenylalanine or tryptophan. Fields, in order: CDR3 DNA, CDR3 protein, clone size, D gene, V gene, J gene. D genes are given only for firm matches. Clone sizes are given selectively: once, few, many, or a class where the clone is expanded.

TGTGCCAGCAGTTACGCAGGGTTCGCCGGGGAGCTGTTTTTT,CASSYAGFAGELFF,few,.,TRBV6-5,TRBJ2-2
TGTGCCAGCAGTGTTCAAGCGGGGCCAGATACGCAGTATTTT,CASSVQAGPDTQYF,once,TRBD2,TRBV28,TRBJ2-3
TGTGCCAGCAGCTACCTAACCTCCTATGGCTACACCTTC,CASSYLTSYGYTF,.,.,TRBV7-2,TRBJ1-2
TGTGCCTGGAGTTCACTAGCGGGAGGTACGCAGTATTTT,CAWSSLAGGTQYF,.,TRBD2,TRBV30,TRBJ2-3
TGTGCCAGCAGTTACAGGGGGATTGAAAAACTGTTTTTT,CASSYRGIEKLFF,.,.,TRBV6-5,TRBJ1-4
TGTGCCAGCTCGGGTTTGAATCGTGGCTACACCTTC,CASSGLNRGYTF,.,.,TRBV28,TRBJ1-2
TGTGCCATCAGTGCTTTGGGGCGAGCCTACGAGCAGTACTTC,CAISALGRAYEQYF,.,.,TRBV10-3,TRBJ2-7
TGCGCCAGCAGCCATCCCGGGGGGCGGGGAGGCTACACCTTC,CASSHPGGRGGYTF,.,.,TRBV4-3,TRBJ1-2
TGTGCCAGCAGCCCGCCGGAGGCTGGGGCCAACGTCCTGACTTTC,CASSPPEAGANVLTF,.,.,TRBV7-9,TRBJ2-6
TGTGCCAGCAGCTCCTTACAGGGACAGGGGGCGAGGGAGACCCAGTACTTC,CASSSLQGQGARETQYF,once,TRBD1,TRBV7-9,TRBJ2-5
TGTGCCAGCAGCTTAGGGACAGGGGTATACAATGAGCAGTTCTTC,CASSLGTGVYNEQFF,.,TRBD1,TRBV13,TRBJ2-1
TGTGCCAGCAGCTTCCGACTACTAGCGGGAGATAGAGATACGCAGTATTTT,CASSFRLLAGDRDTQYF,.,TRBD2,TRBV11-3,TRBJ2-3
TGTGCCAGCAGCTTATCGGCGGGTAGTCAAATCTACGAGCAGTACTTC,CASSLSAGSQIYEQYF,.,.,TRBV7-9,TRBJ2-7
TGTGCCAGCACGGGACTAGCGACCGGGGAGCTGTTTTTT,CASTGLATGELFF,.,TRBD2,TRBV27,TRBJ2-2
TGCGCCAGCAGCGACTATGACAGGACTGGAAACACCATATATTTT,CASSDYDRTGNTIYF,.,.,TRBV5-1,TRBJ1-3
TGCAGTGCTAGGGTCGCCTATGAGCAGTTCTTC,CSARVAYEQFF,once,.,TRBV20-1,TRBJ2-1
TGCGCCAGCAGCTCAACATACAGGGGACTCGAAGAGACCCAGTACTTC,CASSSTYRGLEETQYF,.,.,TRBV5-1,TRBJ2-5
TGTGCCAGTAGTCCACTTGGGAGACTCCTCGGGACCCAGTACTTC,CASSPLGRLLGTQYF,.,.,TRBV19,TRBJ2-5
TGTGCCAGCAGCGTCACAGATCTCCACACCTTC,CASSVTDLHTF,.,.,TRBV7-9,TRBJ1-2
TGTGCCAGCAGCACCTACTTGGGCGAGCAGTACTTC,CASSTYLGEQYF,.,.,TRBV7-2,TRBJ2-7
TGTGCCAGCAGCTCCCCGACTAGCGGAACCTACGAGCAGTACTTC,CASSSPTSGTYEQYF,.,TRBD2,TRBV11-1,TRBJ2-7
TGCGCCAGCAGCTTGCCAGGGGGCCCGGGGGAGCTGTTTTTT,CASSLPGGPGELFF,.,TRBD1,TRBV5-1,TRBJ2-2
TGTGCCAGCAGGGATCTAGAGGCCCCCCAAGAGACCCAGTACTTC,CASRDLEAPQETQYF,.,.,TRBV6-9,TRBJ2-5
TGTGCTAGTGCCTTCTCACGGGCTAGCGGTTACACAGATACGCAGTATTTT,CASAFSRASGYTDTQYF,.,TRBD2,TRBV12-5,TRBJ2-3
TGTGCTAGTGGTCCTGAGGGGGGTGAAGCTTTCTTT,CASGPEGGEAFF,.,.,TRBV12-5,TRBJ1-1
TGTGCCAGCAGCTTAGACAGGGCTAGCACAGATACGCAGTATTTT,CASSLDRASTDTQYF,.,TRBD1,TRBV5-4,TRBJ2-3